One and the same sample provided the 7 T cell receptor beta chains below, sequenced in a study of identical twins (dated by TCRdb to between 2015 and 2016). Libraries were made using 5' RACE. The sample was run on an Illumina HiSeq 2000. TCRdb reprocessing: public reads trimmed at Q25 with fastp, clones called with MiXCR, in-frame beta chains kept. Merged by CDR3 protein, the rows form single entries marked with the most common genes and DNA. The sample profile shows around 480,000 distinct CDR3 sequences; roughly an eighth of them were found once. Jointly, the top ten make up more than 0.8% of the sample. These data were also reused for a study on yellow fever vaccine responses in identical twins.

The sequenced material came from CD4+ T cells sorted from blood. The receptor source for this set is a woman aged 18-29 years in good health.

The sample holds a few counts of this clonotype. The chain combines TRBV25-1 with TRBJ2-7, with D uncertain. The ends were cut back, 4 bases at V and 5 bases at J, with 15 bases in the middle. Per germline, CDR1 MGHDK and CDR2 SYGVNS. CDR3 length: 14 amino acids. CDR3 coding DNA: TGTGCCAGCAGTGCTTTAAAACTCTCGGACGAGCAGTACTTC. Translated: CASSALKLSDEQYF.

This chain uses TRBV5-6 with TRBJ2-5; 9 nucleotides match TRBD2. The CDR3 consists of 14 residues. CDR1 SGHDT and CDR2 YYEEEE come from the germline V gene. The ends lost 5 bases at V and 14 bases at J; junction bases unmatched: 16. CDR3 sequence (DNA): TGTGCCAGCAGGTTCGCCTCTAGCGGGGAGAGACCCTACTTC. Its protein is CASRFASSGERPYF.

The sample holds a few counts of this clonotype. This chain links TRBV12-3 or TRBV12-4 with TRBJ2-7, with D perhaps TRBD1 (5 bases). Trimming left V 6 bases short and J 5 bases short, with 17 bases between. CDR3 length: 14 residues. CDR3 coding DNA: TGTGCCAGCAGCTTCCAGGGAATAGTGCACGAGCAGTACTTC. This codes for CASSFQGIVHEQYF.

This chain connects TRBV20-1 to TRBJ2-5; 7 bases agree with TRBD1. Per the germline V gene, CDR1 is DFQATT and CDR2 is SNEGSKA (reference sequence). V dropped 5 bases and J dropped 2; count of bases not matched to a gene: 2. CDR3 length: 12 residues. The CDR3 region has the DNA TGCAGTGCTGTACAGGGGCAAGAGACCCAGTACTTC. Residues: CSAVQGQETQYF.

The chain uses TRBV21-1 and TRBJ2-3; TRBD2 is the table's D call and was not checked against the DNA. TRBV21-1 corresponds to a pseudogene. The CDR3 has 14 residues. CDR3 in DNA: TGTGCCGCAAAGACTAGCCCTAGCACAGATACGCAGTATTTT. Translated, it gives CAAKTSPSTDTQYF.

The chain has TRBV20-1 and TRBJ1-1, with no clear D. Trimming removed 5 bases from V and 1 base from J, with 8 bases in between. The V gene's germline CDR1 is DFQATT and CDR2 SNEGSKA (reference sequence). The CDR3 has 12 amino acids. This CDR3 is CSALFGNTEAFF. CDR3 nucleotides: TGCAGTGCTTTATTTGGGAACACTGAAGCTTTCTTT.

There are a few counts of this clonotype. The gene calls are TRBV27 and TRBJ1-1; D unclear. V lost 6 bases to trimming and J lost 4 bases, with 9 bases between them. This CDR3 comprises 12 residues. Germline CDR1 reads MNHEY; CDR2 reads SMNVEV (reference sequence). This chain's CDR3 is CASRERSTEAFF. The CDR3 DNA follows: TGTGCCAGCAGGGAAAGGTCCACTGAAGCTTTCTTT.